A single sample is the source of the 21 T cell receptor beta chains below, sequenced in a study of blood T cell repertoires in COVID-19. Clones were read by immunoSEQ multiplex PCR, and TCRdb kept only the in-frame ones, dropping some. The sample has roughly 330,000 clones; approximately 90% are singletons. The sequencing sample was made of PBMCs or T cells enriched from blood (not recorded which). The receptors were sampled from a young woman who had recovered from COVID-19.

The chain links TRBV12-3 or TRBV12-4 to TRBJ2-2; unclear D gene. The CDR3 covers 13 residues. V was shortened by 7 bases and J by 1 base, with 7 bases between the two germline ends. The CDR3 bases are TGTGCCAGCACCACCAGGAACACCGGGGAGCTGTTTTTT. It codes for CASTTRNTGELFF.

The rearrangement joins TRBV5-6 to TRBJ2-7; 8 bases are a match to TRBD2. This CDR3 has 16 residues. The V gene's germline CDR1 is SGHDT and CDR2 YYEEEE. After removal of 4 bases from V and 5 bases from J, the junction contained 14 bases not matched to a gene. The DNA for the CDR3 is TGTGCCAGCAGCGGACTGGCCAGCGGGAGTCTTCACGAGCAGTACTTC. Its translation is CASSGLASGSLHEQYF.

The chain combines TRBV3-1 (or the pseudogene TRBV3-2) with TRBJ1-1, with D possibly TRBD1 on 5 matching bases. CDR3 length: 15 amino acids. The germline V gene encodes CDR1 LGHDT and CDR2 YNNKEL (reference sequence). Trimming removed 1 base from V and 1 base from J, with 10 bases in between. Written as DNA, the CDR3 is TGTGCCAGCAGCCAAGTTCCGGGGGGGAACACTGAAGCTTTCTTT. This encodes CASSQVPGGNTEAFF.

The rearrangement links TRBV6-5 to TRBJ1-5, with D possibly TRBD1 on 6 matching bases. This CDR3 has 15 residues. The germline gives CDR1 MNHEY, CDR2 SVGAGI. The germline V and J ends were trimmed by 8 bases and 2 bases, with 16 bases remaining between them. The CDR3 bases are TGTGCCAGCTCTGGGGGCGACAGAGGCAATCAGCCCCAGCATTTT. The encoded protein is CASSGGDRGNQPQHF.

This rearrangement joins TRBV19 to TRBJ1-2; D possibly corresponds to TRBD1 (5 bases). The germline V and J ends were trimmed by 8 bases and 7 bases, with 20 bases remaining between them. CDR1 is LNHDA and CDR2 is SQIVND in the germline V gene (reference sequence). The CDR3 runs to 14 residues. The CDR3 spells CASSSGRFGSGYTF. In nucleotides, the CDR3 is TGTGCCAGTTCATCAGGGAGGTTCGGTTCTGGCTACACCTTC.

As DNA, the CDR3 is TGTGCCAGCAGTTTAAGCATCCGTGAGCAGTTCTTC. Translation: CASSLSIREQFF. The gene calls are TRBV12-3 or TRBV12-4 and TRBJ2-1; D remains ambiguous. The CDR3 consists of 12 residues. V lost 2 bases and J lost 9, with 8 bases in between.

The chain combines TRBV28 with TRBJ1-1; 7 nucleotides align to TRBD1. Unmatched junction bases numbered 11, after V lost 7 bases and J lost 6 bases. CDR1 and CDR2 (germline): MDHEN, SYDVKM. The CDR3 extends over 14 amino acids. CDR3 loop: CASNPATGQAEAFF. The CDR3 DNA sequence: TGTGCCAGCAACCCCGCGACAGGGCAGGCTGAAGCTTTCTTT.

The count of this clone is one. The V gene is TRBV5-1, the J gene TRBJ2-2, with no clear D. The germline CDR1 and CDR2 sequences are SGHRS and YFSETQ. V was shortened by 0 bases and J by 7 bases, with 7 bases between the two germline ends. The CDR3 runs 13 residues. The CDR3, as DNA: TGCGCCAGCAGCTTGGCCGAGCGCGGGGAGCTGTTTTTT. It translates to CASSLAERGELFF.

This clone appeared once. The rearrangement uses TRBV21-1 and TRBJ2-2; TRBD1, the table's D call, was not compared with the DNA. TRBV21-1 is annotated as a pseudogene. The CDR3 covers 22 residues. The CDR3 reads CASSPPGQGPFVDHSNTGELFF. The CDR3 DNA follows: TGTGCCAGCAGCCCGCCGGGACAAGGCCCCTTTGTAGACCACTCGAACACCGGGGAGCTGTTTTTT.

The chain recombines TRBV6-1 with TRBJ2-7; TRBD2 might be the D (7 bases). This CDR3 has 15 amino acids. The germline CDR1 and CDR2 sequences are MNHNS and SASEGT. Trimming left V 1 base short and J 1 base short, with 11 bases between. CDR3 coding DNA: TGTGCCAGCAGTGAAGACGCGGGGGCATCCTACGAGCAGTACTTC. It yields the protein CASSEDAGASYEQYF.

The V gene is TRBV24-1, the J gene TRBJ2-3, with D maybe TRBD2 (5 bases). The CDR3 covers 13 residues. CDR1 and CDR2 (germline): KGHDR, SFDVKD. V lost 7 bases, J lost 0 bases, and 7 bases lay in between. CDR3 nucleotides: TGTGCCACCAGGGAGGCTAGCACAGATACGCAGTATTTT. It translates to CATREASTDTQYF.

The rearrangement uses TRBV27 and TRBJ1-2; the D gene is possibly TRBD1 (5 bases). The CDR3 covers 14 residues. CDR1 MNHEY and CDR2 SMNVEV come from the germline V gene (reference sequence). V lost 0 bases to trimming and J lost 5 bases, with 10 bases between them. CDR3 region: CASSLSVGGYGYTF. CDR3 DNA sequence: TGTGCCAGCAGTTTATCGGTTGGGGGGTATGGCTACACCTTC.

Concerning this clone itself: A much larger clone lies a single base off, so this may be a read error. This chain joins TRBV27 and TRBJ1-5, with 10 bases identical to TRBD1. The length of the CDR3 is 15 residues. V trimming: 6 bases; J trimming: 2 bases; junction bases outside the gene matches: 4. Germline V lookup: CDR1 MNHEY, CDR2 SMNVEV (reference sequence). CDR3 sequence reads: CASSPGTGGNQPQHF. CDR3 nucleotide sequence: TGTGCCAGCAGCCCCGGGACAGGGGGCAATCAGCCCCAGCATTTT.

The genes are TRBV21-1 and TRBJ1-5. TRBV21-1 is described as a pseudogene. CDR3 length equals 16 residues. The CDR3 loop is CASSKVGGPKNQPQHF. CDR3 sequence (DNA): TGTGCCAGCAGCAAAGTGGGGGGACCGAAGAATCAGCCCCAGCATTTT.

This rearrangement joins TRBV6-5 to TRBJ2-7; possible D gene TRBD2, 5 bases. V gave up 0 bases and J gave up 3 bases, with 12 bases separating them. The CDR3 is 15 residues long. Germline V lookup: CDR1 MNHEY, CDR2 SVGAGI. The CDR3 loop reads CASSYSWTDHYEQYF. The CDR3 DNA is TGTGCCAGCAGTTACTCGTGGACTGATCACTACGAGCAGTACTTC.

On this clone itself: This sample also contains other DNA sequences that code for the same CDR3. The gene calls are TRBV9 and TRBJ2-3; no firm D call. CDR1 is SGDLS and CDR2 is YYNGEE in the germline V gene. V was cut by 0 bases and J by 0 bases, with 5 bases left in between. CDR3 size: 14 residues. CDR3 DNA sequence: TGTGCCAGCAGCGTAGACGGGAGCACAGATACGCAGTATTTT. Translated, it gives CASSVDGSTDTQYF.

The chain is built from TRBV15 and TRBJ2-2; TRBD2 is a possible D gene (7 bases). Trimming stripped 3 bases from V and 4 bases from J, with 15 bases between. The CDR3 is 16 amino acids. Germline V gene sequence: CDR1 LNHNV, CDR2 YYDKDF (reference sequence). Written as DNA, the CDR3 is TGTGCCACCAGCAGGGGGGGGACAATTTCCACCGGGGAGCTGTTTTTT. Its protein product is CATSRGGTISTGELFF.

This chain uses TRBV23-1 with TRBJ1-1, with D perhaps matching TRBD1 (5 bases). TRBV23-1 is identified as an open reading frame with a role that is uncertain. The V gene lost 0 bases and the J gene lost 4 bases, with 6 bases spanning the gap. CDR3 length: 13 amino acids. CDR3 sequence: CASSQSQGTEAFF. CDR3 sequence (DNA): TGCGCCAGCAGTCAATCGCAGGGCACTGAAGCTTTCTTT.

The chain is built from TRBV7-3 and TRBJ2-1; perhaps TRBD2 as D (6 bases). The CDR3 totals 15 residues. Germline assignment: CDR1 SGHTA and CDR2 FQGTGA. The germline V and J ends were trimmed by 2 bases and 7 bases, with 15 bases remaining between them. Written as DNA, the CDR3 is TGTGCCAGCAGCTTAGGCGGCGGGACGACAAATGAGCAGTTCTTC. Translated: CASSLGGGTTNEQFF.

V is TRBV24-1 and J is TRBJ2-1; 7 bases match TRBD2. CDR1 is KGHDR and CDR2 is SFDVKD in the germline V gene. This CDR3 region has 16 residues. With 3 bases clipped from V and 4 bases from J, the junction kept 8 bases outside the gene matches. The DNA for the CDR3 is TGTGCCACCAGTGATAGTTCAGCGGGGCGGTACAATGAGCAGTTCTTC. Its translation: CATSDSSAGRYNEQFF.

V is TRBV6-1 and J is TRBJ2-5; 9 positions agree with TRBD2. CDR1 is MNHNS, CDR2 SASEGT, per germline. V gave up 4 bases and J gave up 2 bases; unmatched junction bases: 11. The CDR3 runs 17 residues. CDR3 residues: CASSGQGSLAGQETQYF. CDR3 sequence (DNA): TGTGCCAGCAGTGGTCAGGGGAGCCTAGCGGGACAAGAGACCCAGTACTTC.